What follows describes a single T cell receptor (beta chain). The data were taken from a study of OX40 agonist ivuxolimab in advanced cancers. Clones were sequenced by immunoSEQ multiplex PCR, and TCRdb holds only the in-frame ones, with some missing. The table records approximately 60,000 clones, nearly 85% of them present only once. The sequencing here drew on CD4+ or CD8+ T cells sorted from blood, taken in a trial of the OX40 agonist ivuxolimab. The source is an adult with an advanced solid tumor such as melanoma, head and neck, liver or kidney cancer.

The CDR3: CASRTGTSGHYEQYF. In DNA, the CDR3 is TGTGCCAGCAGAACCGGGACTAGCGGCCACTACGAGCAGTACTTC. This chain joins TRBV6-6 and TRBJ2-7, with 11 bases that match TRBD2. Germline assignment: CDR1 MNHNY and CDR2 SVGAGI (reference sequence). CDR3 length: 15 amino acids. Trimming removed 6 bases from V and 3 bases from J; junction bases left unmatched: 7.